This T cell receptor (beta chain) was found in a study of cytomegalovirus exposure and HLA in healthy donors. General observations from the study: In a later analysis, HLA-C alleles had the fewest associated TCRs, DRB1 alleles the most. With high specificity and sensitivity, the classifier reportedly diagnosed cytomegalovirus status. Cytomegalovirus association was assigned to about 150 TCR beta chains. It emerged from a later analysis that several of the most significant clusters appeared to be linked to common viral pathogens.

Germline CDR1 SGHVS, CDR2 FNYEAQ. The CDR3 has 15 amino acids. With 6 bases removed from V and 6 bases from J, the gap between germline ends came to 15 bases. Points on this clone: Its antigen is not known.

PCR was performed using 60 Vbeta and 13 Jbeta primers. The repertoire was sequenced with immunoSEQ multiplex PCR; TCRdb's copy has only in-frame clones and lacks some. The record lists over 200,000 clones, of which the ten most abundant hold approximately 0.98%. The TCR comes from a woman in her 30s in good health and CMV-seropositive. The chain couples TRBV7-6 to TRBJ1-6; D unresolved. Sequenced sample: PBMCs. DNA for the CDR3: TGTGCCAGCAGGACATCTGGGGAGGGTAATTCACCCCTCCACTTT. Its translation is CASRTSGEGNSPLHF.